This T cell receptor beta chain originates from a study of T cells after yellow fever vaccination. Trimming took 5 bases from V and 0 from J; bases not matched to a gene: 11. The CDR3 has 17 residues. Germline V gene sequence: CDR1 DFQATT, CDR2 SNEGSKA (reference sequence). A universal primer site and UMIs were added as TCR cDNA was made by 5'RACE template switching. Each CDR3 protein is one row after TCRdb ran MiXCR on the 5' RACE reads. Found here are 300,000 or so distinct CDR3 sequences, roughly 13% of them singletons; the top ten hold about 0.51%. The clonotype comes from a young man who received the YFV17D yellow fever vaccine. The rearrangement joins TRBV20-1 to TRBJ1-5; 9 nucleotides agree with TRBD1. This sample comprised CD4+ T cells sorted from PBMCs, obtained 45 days after the yellow fever booster vaccination. In DNA, the CDR3 is TGCAGTGCTTACCATGACAGGGGGAGTTATAGCAATCAGCCCCAGCATTTT. It is translated as CSAYHDRGSYSNQPQHF.